This T cell receptor beta chain was captured by sequencing in a study of blood T cell repertoires in COVID-19. This clone was counted only a few times. Method: immunoSEQ multiplex PCR; TCRdb's copy keeps in-frame clones and lacks some. The table has about 97,000 clones, 70% to 85% seen once. Germline assignment: CDR1 PRHDT and CDR2 FYEKMQ (reference sequence). This CDR3 has 16 amino acids. J lost 6 bases, V lost 5 bases, and 12 bases had no gene match. V and J are TRBV13 and TRBJ1-1, with 10 bases identical to TRBD1. This sequence was found in a man in his sixties with active or convalescent COVID-19. The sample taken for sequencing was peripheral blood. The CDR3 loop reads CASSHVRPDRGPEAFF. CDR3 nucleotides: TGTGCCAGCAGCCATGTGCGGCCTGACAGGGGGCCTGAAGCTTTCTTT. The complete variable domain, with remaining parts taken from reference TRBV13 and TRBJ1-1, reads AAGVIQSPRHLIKEKRETATLKCYPIPRHDTVYWYQQGPGQDPQFLISFYEKMQSDKGSIPDRFSAQQFSDYHSELNMSSLELGDSALYFCASSHVRPDRGPEAFFGQGTRLTVV.